This TCR beta chain was captured by sequencing in a study of technical replicates of blood from a few donors. From germline, CDR1 is SGHNT and CDR2 YENEEA. The CDR3 length is 15 residues. V shed 1 base and J shed 3 bases, with 13 bases lying between them. Some clones are missing from TCRdb's copy, which holds only in-frame ones; the method was immunoSEQ multiplex PCR. The data contain roughly 79,000 clones, 91% of them singletons. This sequence originates from a human donor in good health. Some clones in this sample may be carry-over from other donors' samples. The sequencing input was T cells isolated from PBMCs. The V gene is TRBV11-3, the J gene TRBJ2-7, with D uncertain. CDR3: CASSLAVWADYEQYF. The CDR3, as DNA: TGTGCCAGCAGCTTAGCCGTCTGGGCAGACTACGAGCAGTACTTC.